Listed below are T cell receptor beta chains from one sample, sequenced in a study of vaccination and CD4 T cells after COVID-19. Each CDR3 protein gets one entry after TCRdb re-called the PCR reads with MiXCR. The repertoire includes under 7,500 distinct CDR3 sequences, roughly a third of them detected once, and roughly 34% sits in the top ten. What these receptors recognize is not known. Sequencing was carried out using CD4+ T cells from blood, cultured in vitro. All receptors come from a human donor in good health. Each CDR3 is given with its conserved first and last residue. D genes are given only for firm matches. Clone size, where shown, is once, few, many, or a class for clones that have expanded.

TRBJ2-5 | . | TRBV14 | . | CASSQPTPSLTQYF | TGTGCCAGCAGCCAACCGACCCCGAGTCTGACCCAGTACTTC
TRBJ2-1 | . | TRBV6-4 | . | CASPGRGWDYNEQFF | TGTGCCAGCCCCGGTCGGGGCTGGGATTACAATGAGCAGTTCTTC
TRBJ1-5 | . | TRBV6-1 | . | CASSEIGYSNQPQHF | TGTGCCAGCAGTGAAATTGGTTATAGCAATCAGCCCCAGCATTTT
TRBJ1-1 | TRBD1 | TRBV2 | . | CASSLRQGSTEAFF | TGTGCCAGCAGCCTTCGACAGGGAAGTACTGAAGCTTTCTTT
TRBJ2-7 | TRBD2 | TRBV6-1 | few | CASPGGAYEQYF | TGTGCCAGTCCCGGGGGGGCTTACGAGCAGTACTTC
TRBJ1-1 | . | TRBV5-8 | . | CASSHGGLEAFF | TGTGCCAGCAGCCATGGGGGCCTCGAAGCTTTCTTT
TRBJ1-1 | . | TRBV7-4 | . | CASSLRSTEAFF | TGTGCCAGCAGCTTACGGAGCACTGAAGCTTTCTTT
TRBJ1-2 | TRBD1 | TRBV20-1 | . | CSGGQGTGYGYTF | TGCAGTGGGGGACAGGGAACCGGCTATGGCTACACCTTC
TRBJ2-7 | TRBD2 | TRBV7-2 | . | CASSSGRASYEQYF | TGTGCCAGCAGCAGCGGGAGGGCCTCCTACGAGCAGTACTTC
TRBJ2-7 | . | TRBV20-1 | . | CSARGGSYEQYF | TGCAGTGCTAGAGGAGGGTCCTACGAGCAGTACTTC
TRBJ2-5 | . | TRBV6-1 | few | CASSEPIFQYF | TGTGCCAGCAGTGAACCCATTTTCCAGTACTTC
TRBJ2-3 | . | TRBV27 | . | CASSLVTGRTDTQYF | TGTGCCAGCAGTTTAGTGACTGGGCGGACAGATACGCAGTATTTT
TRBJ1-2 | . | TRBV20-1 | medium-sized | CSAVTGSNYGYTF | TGCAGTGCCGTCACTGGATCTAACTATGGCTACACCTTC
TRBJ1-2 | . | TRBV19 | . | CASRNAGSSYGYTF | TGTGCCAGTAGGAATGCGGGCAGCTCCTATGGCTACACCTTC
TRBJ2-3 | TRBD2 | TRBV2 | . | CASRRGRTSGSGSTDTQYF | TGTGCCAGCAGGAGGGGGAGGACTAGCGGGAGTGGAAGCACAGATACGCAGTATTTT
TRBJ2-2 | TRBD1 | TRBV6-1 | . | CASRLTGTGNTGELFF | TGTGCCAGCAGACTGACCGGGACAGGGAACACCGGGGAGCTGTTTTTT
TRBJ2-5 | TRBD1 | TRBV29-1 | . | CSVVTGTGGETQYF | TGCAGCGTAGTAACCGGGACAGGGGGAGAGACCCAGTACTTC
TRBJ2-5 | . | TRBV20-1 | . | CSAVEGRRETQYF | TGCAGTGCCGTGGAGGGGCGCCGGGAGACCCAGTACTTC
TRBJ2-7 | TRBD2 | TRBV6-2/TRBV6-3 | . | CASTSFGREKTYEQYF | TGTGCCAGCACCTCGTTTGGGCGGGAGAAAACCTACGAGCAGTACTTC
TRBJ1-1 | TRBD1 | TRBV28 | few | CAIGTGGWSTEAFF | TGTGCCATTGGTACAGGGGGCTGGAGCACTGAAGCTTTCTTT
TRBJ1-6 | . | TRBV7-9 | medium-sized | CASSPDGLYNSPLHF | TGTGCCAGCAGCCCCGACGGGCTCTATAATTCACCCCTCCACTTT
TRBJ2-7 | TRBD1 | TRBV4-2 | few | CASSQEYGDRDYEQYF | TGTGCCAGCAGCCAAGAATATGGGGACAGGGACTACGAGCAGTACTTC
TRBJ2-1 | TRBD2 | TRBV6-9 | once | CASNGLAGGVRRYNEQFF | TGTGCCAGCAATGGACTAGCGGGAGGGGTGCGTAGGTACAATGAGCAGTTCTTC